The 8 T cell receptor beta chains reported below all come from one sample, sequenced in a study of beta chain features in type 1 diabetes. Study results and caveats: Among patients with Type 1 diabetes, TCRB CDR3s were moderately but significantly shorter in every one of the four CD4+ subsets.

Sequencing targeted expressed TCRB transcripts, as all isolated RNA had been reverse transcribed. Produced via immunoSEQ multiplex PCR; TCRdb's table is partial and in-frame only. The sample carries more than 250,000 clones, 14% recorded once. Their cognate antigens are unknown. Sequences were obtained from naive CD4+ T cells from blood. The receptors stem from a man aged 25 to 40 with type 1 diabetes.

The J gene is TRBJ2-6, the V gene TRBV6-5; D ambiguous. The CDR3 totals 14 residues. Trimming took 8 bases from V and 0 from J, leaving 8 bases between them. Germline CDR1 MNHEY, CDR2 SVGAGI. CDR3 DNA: TGTGCCAGCTCAGTGGCCTCTGGGGCCAACGTCCTGACTTTC. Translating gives CASSVASGANVLTF.

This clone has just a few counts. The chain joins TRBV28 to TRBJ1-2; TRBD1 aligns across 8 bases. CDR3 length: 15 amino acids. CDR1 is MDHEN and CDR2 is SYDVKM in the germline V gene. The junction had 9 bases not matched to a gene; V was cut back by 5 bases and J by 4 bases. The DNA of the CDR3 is TGTGCCAGCAGTAACCGGGACAGGAGTGTCTATGGCTACACCTTC. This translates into CASSNRDRSVYGYTF.

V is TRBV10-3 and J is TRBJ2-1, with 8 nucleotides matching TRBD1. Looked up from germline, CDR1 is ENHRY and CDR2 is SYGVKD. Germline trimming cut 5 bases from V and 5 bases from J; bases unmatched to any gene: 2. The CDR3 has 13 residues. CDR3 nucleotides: TGTGCCATCAGTAAGGGACAGGACAATGAGCAGTTCTTC. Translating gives CAISKGQDNEQFF.

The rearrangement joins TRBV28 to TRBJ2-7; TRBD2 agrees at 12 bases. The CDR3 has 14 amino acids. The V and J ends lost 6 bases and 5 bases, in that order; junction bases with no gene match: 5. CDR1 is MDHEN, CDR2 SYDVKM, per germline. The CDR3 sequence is CASRLAGGVDEQYF. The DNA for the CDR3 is TGTGCCAGCAGACTAGCGGGAGGAGTGGACGAGCAGTACTTC.

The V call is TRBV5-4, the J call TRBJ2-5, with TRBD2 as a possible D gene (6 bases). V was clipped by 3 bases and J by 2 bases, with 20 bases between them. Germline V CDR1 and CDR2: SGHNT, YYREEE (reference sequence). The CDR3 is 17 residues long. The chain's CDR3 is CASSSGAGGVGQETQYF. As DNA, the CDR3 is TGTGCCAGCAGCTCCGGTGCGGGCGGGGTGGGGCAAGAGACCCAGTACTTC. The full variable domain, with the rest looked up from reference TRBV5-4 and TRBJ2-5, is ETGVTQSPTHLIKTRGQQVTLRCSSQSGHNTVSWYQQALGQGPQFIFQYYREEENGRGNFPPRFSGLQFPNYSSELNVNALELDDSALYLCASSSGAGGVGQETQYFGPGTRLLVL.

CDR3 amino acids: CTSSQRRVAYNEQFF. The CDR3 coding sequence is TGCACCAGCAGCCAGCGCCGGGTAGCATACAATGAGCAGTTCTTC. This chain uses TRBV1 with TRBJ2-1; TRBD2, the table's D call, was not compared with the DNA. TRBV1 is a pseudogene segment. This CDR3 is built from 15 residues.

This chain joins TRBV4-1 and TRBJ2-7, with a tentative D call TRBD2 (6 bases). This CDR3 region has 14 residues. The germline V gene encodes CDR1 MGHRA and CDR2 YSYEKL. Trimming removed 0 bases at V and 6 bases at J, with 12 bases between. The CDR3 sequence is CASSQDGRLPEQYF. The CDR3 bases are TGCGCCAGCAGCCAAGACGGGAGACTTCCCGAGCAGTACTTC.

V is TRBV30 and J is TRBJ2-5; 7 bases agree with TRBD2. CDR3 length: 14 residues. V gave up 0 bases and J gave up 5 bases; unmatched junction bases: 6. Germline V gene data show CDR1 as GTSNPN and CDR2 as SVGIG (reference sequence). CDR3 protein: CAWSVQGRAETQYF. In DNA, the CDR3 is TGTGCCTGGAGTGTACAAGGGAGGGCCGAGACCCAGTACTTC. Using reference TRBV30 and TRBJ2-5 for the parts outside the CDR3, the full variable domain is SQTIHQWPATLVQPVGSPLSLECTVEGTSNPNLYWYRQAAGRGLQLLFYSVGIGQISSEVPQNLSASRPQDRQFILSSKKLLLSDSGFYLCAWSVQGRAETQYFGPGTRLLVL.